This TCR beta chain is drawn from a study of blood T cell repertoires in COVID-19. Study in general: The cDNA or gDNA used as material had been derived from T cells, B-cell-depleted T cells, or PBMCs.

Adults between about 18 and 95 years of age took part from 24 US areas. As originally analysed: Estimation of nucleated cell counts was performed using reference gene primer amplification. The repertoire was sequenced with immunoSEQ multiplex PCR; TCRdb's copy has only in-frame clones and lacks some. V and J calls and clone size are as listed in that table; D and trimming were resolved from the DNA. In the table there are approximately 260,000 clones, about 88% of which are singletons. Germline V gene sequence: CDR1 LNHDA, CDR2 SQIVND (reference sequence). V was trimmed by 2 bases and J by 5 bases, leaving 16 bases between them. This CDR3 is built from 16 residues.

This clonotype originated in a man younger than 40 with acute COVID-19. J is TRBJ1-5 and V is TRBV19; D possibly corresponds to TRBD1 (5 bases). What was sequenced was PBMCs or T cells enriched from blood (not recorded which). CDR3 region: CASSISGPGGDQPQHF. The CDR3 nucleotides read TGTGCCAGTAGTATAAGTGGGCCCGGGGGGGATCAGCCCCAGCATTTT.